This TCR beta chain comes out of a study of technical replicates of blood from a few donors. Generated by immunoSEQ multiplex PCR, the TCRdb table keeps only in-frame clones and is missing some. Seen here are some 80,000 clones, roughly 94% observed once, and the top ten hold under 0.4%. Trimming removed 4 bases from V and 5 bases from J, with 19 bases in between. This CDR3 spans 15 amino acids. Germline-derived CDR1 and CDR2 are SGHNT and YYREEE (reference sequence). This receptor was obtained from a human donor in good health. The source material was T cells isolated from PBMCs. The V and J genes are TRBV5-4 and TRBJ2-7; possible D gene TRBD2, 6 bases. CDR3 DNA: TGTGCCAGCAGCCTTTATTATAGCGGCCCCGACGAGCAGTACTTC. It specifies CASSLYYSGPDEQYF.